One and the same sample provided the 16 T cell receptor beta chains below, sequenced in a study of vaccination effects on CD4 cells after COVID-19. Their antigen targets remain unknown. At the end of 9 to 11 days of culture, CD4+ T cells were isolated. Using immunoSEQ multiplex PCR, the repertoire was profiled, and TCRdb retains in-frame clones only, with some absent. The sample has about 46,000 clones; approximately 74% are singletons. Source: CD4+ T cells from PBMCs cultured without peptide, taken before COVID-19 vaccination. Every receptor here comes from a human donor who had a prior SARS-CoV-2 infection.

The chain uses TRBV2 and TRBJ2-5; 9 nucleotides match TRBD1. CDR1 and CDR2 (germline): SNHLY, FYNNEI. CDR3 length: 15 amino acids. J was trimmed by 5 bases and V by 5 bases; bases with no gene match: 9. The CDR3, as DNA: TGTGCCAGCAGTTCCGGGACAGGGTGGGGGGAGACCCAGTACTTC. This translates into CASSSGTGWGETQYF.

This clone was detected only a few times. The J gene is TRBJ2-7, the V gene TRBV2; TRBD2 matches at 8 bases. Trimming took 7 bases from V and 2 from J; bases not matched to a gene: 13. The CDR3 is made up of 16 amino acids. Germline values: CDR1 SNHLY, CDR2 FYNNEI. CDR3 in DNA: TGTGCCAGCATGGGTACGGGAGGGAGGGCCCCCTACGAGCAGTACTTC. It codes for CASMGTGGRAPYEQYF.

The rearrangement links TRBV24-1 to TRBJ1-5, with unresolved D. V was clipped by 7 bases and J by 1 base, with 13 bases between them. Germline lookup yields CDR1 KGHDR and CDR2 SFDVKD. CDR3 size: 15 residues. CDR3 DNA: TGTGCCACCAGGACCGCCGGTGGAAGCAATCAGCCCCAGCATTTT. Residues: CATRTAGGSNQPQHF.

The sample holds one count of this clone. This chain uses TRBV5-4 with TRBJ1-3; perhaps TRBD1 as D (6 bases). This CDR3 has 14 residues. The V and J ends lost 0 bases and 4 bases respectively, with 8 bases between them. CDR1 is SGHNT and CDR2 is YYREEE in the germline V gene (reference sequence). CDR3: CASSLAGGGNTIYF. The CDR3 DNA is TGTGCCAGCAGCTTGGCCGGGGGCGGAAACACCATATATTTT.

There are a few counts of this clone. The rearrangement joins TRBV7-9 to TRBJ2-2; D is tentatively TRBD1 or TRBD2 (5 bases each). V lost 2 bases to trimming and J lost 4 bases, with 8 bases between them. The V gene's germline CDR1 is SEHNR and CDR2 FQNEAQ (reference sequence). This CDR3 has 14 amino acids. CDR3 sequence (DNA): TGTGCCAGCAGCTTATCAGGGACCACCGGGGAGCTGTTTTTT. Protein product: CASSLSGTTGELFF.

The chain has TRBV5-6 and TRBJ2-7, with D maybe TRBD2 (6 bases). Germline V gives CDR1 SGHDT, CDR2 YYEEEE. Trimming took off 0 bases at V and 9 bases at J, with 13 bases between the two ends. The CDR3 loop spans 13 amino acids. In DNA, the CDR3 is TGTGCCAGCAGCTTGGACGCGGGATTGGTGCAGTACTTC. This gives the protein CASSLDAGLVQYF.

This clone qualifies as medium-sized. V and J are TRBV20-1 and TRBJ1-2; D not resolved. The V and J ends lost 3 bases and 11 bases respectively, with 10 bases between them. The germline V gene encodes CDR1 DFQATT and CDR2 SNEGSKA (reference sequence). The CDR3 loop spans 10 amino acids. This chain's CDR3 is CSASSGRYTF. DNA for the CDR3: TGCAGTGCTAGCTCTGGGAGGTACACCTTC.

This chain joins TRBV30 and TRBJ2-7; D perhaps matches TRBD2 (6 bases). This CDR3 has 16 amino acids. The V gene's germline CDR1 is GTSNPN and CDR2 SVGIG (reference sequence). The V and J ends lost 0 bases and 0 bases respectively, with 15 bases between them. This CDR3 is CAWSVISGWASYEQYF. Here the CDR3 DNA reads TGTGCCTGGAGTGTGATTAGCGGATGGGCCTCCTACGAGCAGTACTTC.

The chain joins TRBV5-4 to TRBJ2-3, with 8 bases matching TRBD1. The CDR3 is 16 residues long. V lost 3 bases to trimming and J lost 1 base; unmatched junction nucleotides: 7. Germline CDR1 and CDR2: SGHNT and YYREEE (reference sequence). The DNA for the CDR3 is TGTGCCAGCAGCTCGGGGCCGGGACAGGGCACAGATACGCAGTATTTT. It encodes CASSSGPGQGTDTQYF.

The V call is TRBV12-3 or TRBV12-4, the J call TRBJ1-5, with D possibly being TRBD1 (5 bases). Trimming shortened V by 6 bases and J by 6 bases, and 9 bases separated the two germline ends. The CDR3 is 12 amino acids. The DNA of the CDR3 is TGTGCCAGCAGACGCCAGGGTCAGCCCCAGCATTTT. The encoded protein is CASRRQGQPQHF.

This rearrangement joins TRBV30 to TRBJ2-3, with a possible D match to TRBD2 (5 bases). Germline loops: CDR1 GTSNPN, CDR2 SVGIG (reference sequence). The CDR3 spans 13 residues. Trimming took 4 bases from V and 1 from J, leaving 9 bases between them. CDR3 DNA sequence: TGTGCCTGGAACGGAGGCGGCACAGATACGCAGTATTTT. It is translated as CAWNGGGTDTQYF.

The chain carries TRBV5-5 and TRBJ1-3; D not certain. Germline values: CDR1 SGHKS, CDR2 YYEKEE (reference sequence). This CDR3 is 14 amino acids long. V gave up 0 bases and J gave up 2 bases, with 6 bases separating them. For the CDR3, the DNA is TGTGCCAGCAGCTTGGTACAGACTGGAAACACCATATATTTT. Translated, it gives CASSLVQTGNTIYF.

This clone showed up just a few times. The rearrangement uses TRBV5-5 and TRBJ2-3; no clear D gene. Germline CDR1 and CDR2: SGHKS and YYEKEE (reference sequence). The CDR3 is 16 amino acids. Deletions cut 2 bases from V and 1 base from J, with 14 bases between. DNA for the CDR3: TGTGCCAGCAGCTTCCTTCCCGGGCCTCGCACAGATACGCAGTATTTT. The encoded protein is CASSFLPGPRTDTQYF.

In this sample, this clone turned up once. The chain employs TRBV7-2 and TRBJ2-3; the D is unclear. This CDR3 is built from 15 residues. The germline V gene encodes CDR1 SGHTA and CDR2 FQGNSA. The germline V and J ends were trimmed by 0 bases and 2 bases, with 9 bases remaining between them. The CDR3 DNA reads TGTGCCAGCAGCTTAGCGGTTGCTTTCACAGATACGCAGTATTTT. Protein sequence: CASSLAVAFTDTQYF.

The rearrangement links TRBV21-1 to TRBJ2-7; the D call in the table, TRBD1, was not verified against the DNA. TRBV21-1 is assigned pseudogene status. The length of the CDR3 is 17 residues. CDR3 amino acids: CASSNRGQGSVVYEQYF. CDR3 bases: TGTGCCAGCAGCAACCGTGGACAGGGGAGCGTAGTCTACGAGCAGTACTTC.

The chain has TRBV7-9 and TRBJ2-5, with unresolved D. Trimming stripped 0 bases from V and 4 bases from J, with 6 bases between. The germline V gene encodes CDR1 SEHNR and CDR2 FQNEAQ (reference sequence). CDR3 size: 13 residues. The CDR3 sequence: CASSLATLETQYF. CDR3 DNA sequence: TGTGCCAGCAGCTTAGCGACATTAGAGACCCAGTACTTC.